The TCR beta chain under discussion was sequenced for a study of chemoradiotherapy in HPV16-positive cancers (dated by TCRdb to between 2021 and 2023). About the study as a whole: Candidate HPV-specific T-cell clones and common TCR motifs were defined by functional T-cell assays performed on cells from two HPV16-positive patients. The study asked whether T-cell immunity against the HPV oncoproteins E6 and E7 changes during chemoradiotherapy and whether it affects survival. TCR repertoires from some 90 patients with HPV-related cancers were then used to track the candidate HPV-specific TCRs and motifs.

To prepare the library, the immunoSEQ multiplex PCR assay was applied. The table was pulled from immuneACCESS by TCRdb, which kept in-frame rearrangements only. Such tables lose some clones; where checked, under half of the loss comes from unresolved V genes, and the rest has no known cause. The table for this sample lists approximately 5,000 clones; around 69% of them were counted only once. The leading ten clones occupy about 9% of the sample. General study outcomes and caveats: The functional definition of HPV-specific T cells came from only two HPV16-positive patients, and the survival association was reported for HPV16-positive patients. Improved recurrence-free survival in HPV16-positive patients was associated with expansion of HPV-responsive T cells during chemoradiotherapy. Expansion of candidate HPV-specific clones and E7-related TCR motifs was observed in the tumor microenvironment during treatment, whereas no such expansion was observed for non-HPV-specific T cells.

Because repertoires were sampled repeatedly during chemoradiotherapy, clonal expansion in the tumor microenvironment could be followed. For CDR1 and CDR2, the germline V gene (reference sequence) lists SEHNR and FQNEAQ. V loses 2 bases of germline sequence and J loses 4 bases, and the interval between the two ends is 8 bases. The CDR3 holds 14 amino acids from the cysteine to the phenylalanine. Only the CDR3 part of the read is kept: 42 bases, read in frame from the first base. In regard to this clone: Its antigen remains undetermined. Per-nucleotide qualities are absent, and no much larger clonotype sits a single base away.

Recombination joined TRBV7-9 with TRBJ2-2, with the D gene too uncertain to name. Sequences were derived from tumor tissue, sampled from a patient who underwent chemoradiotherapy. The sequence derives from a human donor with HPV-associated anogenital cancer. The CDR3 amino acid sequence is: CASSLTQTTGELFF. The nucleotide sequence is TGTGCCAGCAGCTTAACCCAAACCACCGGGGAGCTGTTTTTT.